These 8 T cell receptor beta chains came from one sample sequenced in a study of blood T cell repertoires in COVID-19. Sequencing used immunoSEQ multiplex PCR; TCRdb keeps in-frame clones, though not all of them. This table holds 180,000 or so clones, about 88% found once. Material for sequencing was peripheral blood. These receptors all come from a man aged 18-30 years with acute or convalescent COVID-19.

The chain has TRBV7-9 and TRBJ2-1; 16 nucleotides match TRBD2. The CDR3 consists of 19 residues. J gave up 4 bases and V 11 bases, and 17 bases lay outside the gene matches. Germline V lookup: CDR1 SEHNR, CDR2 FQNEAQ (reference sequence). The CDR3 loop is CAAGPQGTSGGALYNEQFF. The CDR3 DNA sequence: TGTGCCGCGGGACCCCAAGGGACTAGCGGGGGGGCCCTATACAATGAGCAGTTCTTC.

The genes are TRBV5-4 and TRBJ2-3; the match to TRBD1 covers 9 bases. Germline V lookup: CDR1 SGHNT, CDR2 YYREEE (reference sequence). V gave up 6 bases and J gave up 4 bases; unmatched junction bases: 9. The CDR3 runs to 15 residues. The DNA for the CDR3 is TGTGCCAGCACCGAGACAGGGGGTTATGCAGATACGCAGTATTTT. It is translated as CASTETGGYADTQYF.

The CDR3 DNA reads TGTGCCAGCAGTGAAGCGACAGGGGGCGGGGAAAAACTGTTTTTT. Encoded protein: CASSEATGGGEKLFF. The gene calls are TRBV6-1 and TRBJ1-4; TRBD1 matches at 10 bases. The CDR3 totals 15 residues. Per germline, CDR1 MNHNS and CDR2 SASEGT. Trimming at V came to 0 bases and at J to 8 bases, leaving 3 bases not matched to a gene.

The genes are TRBV27 and TRBJ2-7; D uncertain. CDR1 is MNHEY, CDR2 SMNVEV, per germline (reference sequence). The CDR3 is 13 residues long. Trimming stripped 4 bases from V and 2 bases from J, with 9 bases between. The DNA of the CDR3 is TGTGCCAGCAGTTCCTACGGAGCCTACGAGCAGTACTTC. Protein sequence: CASSSYGAYEQYF.

The gene calls are TRBV24-1 and TRBJ1-2; TRBD1 might be the D (5 bases). The CDR3 consists of 17 residues. In germline, CDR1 is KGHDR, CDR2 SFDVKD. V gave up 4 bases and J gave up 4 bases, with 21 bases separating them. In nucleotides, the CDR3 is TGTGCCACCAGTGAGTCCCGAGCCCAGGGTGATGCCTATGGCTACACCTTC. Protein sequence: CATSESRAQGDAYGYTF.

The chain recombines TRBV19 with TRBJ2-3, with TRBD1 matching over 8 bases. The length of the CDR3 is 14 residues. The J segment lost 3 bases and the V segment lost 5 bases, leaving 4 bases of the junction unmatched. In germline, CDR1 is LNHDA, CDR2 SQIVND (reference sequence). The DNA for the CDR3 is TGTGCCAGTAGTCTAGGACAGGGAACAGATACGCAGTATTTT. It specifies CASSLGQGTDTQYF.

The chain joins TRBV6-5 to TRBJ1-2; 9 bases are a match to TRBD1. V shed 3 bases and J 5 bases; nucleotides not matched to a gene: 10. In germline, CDR1 is MNHEY, CDR2 SVGAGI. This CDR3 is built from 16 residues. The CDR3: CASSYDRGSIGYGYTF. The DNA for the CDR3 is TGTGCCAGCAGTTATGACAGGGGGTCTATTGGGTATGGCTACACCTTC.

The chain uses TRBV30 and TRBJ1-1; no definite D call. The CDR3 has 12 amino acids. Germline CDR1 reads GTSNPN; CDR2 reads SVGIG (reference sequence). The V gene lost 4 bases and the J gene lost 7 bases, with 13 bases spanning the gap. The CDR3 protein is CAWTRVLNEAFF. The DNA for the CDR3 is TGTGCCTGGACCCGGGTATTAAATGAAGCTTTCTTT.